The T cell receptor beta chain under discussion was sequenced for a study of CD8+ T cells in alopecia areata. Study-level background: Among treated patients, oral tofacitinib was administered at 5 to 10 mg twice daily. Dosing spanned 6 to 18 months on tofacitinib, then 6 months off drug. Findings of the study overall: Lesional scalp displayed greater clonality than normal scalp, most notably in alopecia totalis/universalis.

Treatment in this sample: oral pan-JAK inhibitor, 5-10 mg twice daily. Germline values: CDR1 MGHRA, CDR2 YSYEKL. This CDR3 spans 15 amino acids. Trimming stripped 3 bases from V and 0 bases from J, with 10 bases between. With regard to this clone: Its antigen is not identified.

Sequencing templates came from extracted RNA that was reverse transcribed into cDNA. Using immunoSEQ multiplex PCR, the repertoire was profiled, and TCRdb retains in-frame clones only, with some absent. The sample consists of roughly 190,000 clones, around 60% of them appearing once. The chain carries TRBV4-1 and TRBJ2-3; D may be TRBD1 (5 bases). The receptor was derived from a human donor with alopecia areata. The specimen comprised CD4+ T cells sorted from blood, sampled around week 50, from a patient treated with tofacitinib. The CDR3 sequence: CASSQTATSTDTQYF. CDR3 sequence (DNA): TGCGCCAGCAGCCAGACAGCTACTAGCACAGATACGCAGTATTTT.